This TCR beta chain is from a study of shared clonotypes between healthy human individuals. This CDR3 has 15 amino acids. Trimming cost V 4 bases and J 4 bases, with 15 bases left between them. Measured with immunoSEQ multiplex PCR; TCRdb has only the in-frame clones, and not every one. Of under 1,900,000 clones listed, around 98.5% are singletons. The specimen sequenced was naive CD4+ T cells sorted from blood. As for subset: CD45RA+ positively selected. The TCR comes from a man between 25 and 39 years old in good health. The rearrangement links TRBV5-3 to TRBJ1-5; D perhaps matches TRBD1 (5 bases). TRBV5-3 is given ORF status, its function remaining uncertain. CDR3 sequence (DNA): TGTGCCAGAAGCCTCGGACAAGCGAAAAATCAGCCCCAGCATTTT. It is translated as CARSLGQAKNQPQHF.